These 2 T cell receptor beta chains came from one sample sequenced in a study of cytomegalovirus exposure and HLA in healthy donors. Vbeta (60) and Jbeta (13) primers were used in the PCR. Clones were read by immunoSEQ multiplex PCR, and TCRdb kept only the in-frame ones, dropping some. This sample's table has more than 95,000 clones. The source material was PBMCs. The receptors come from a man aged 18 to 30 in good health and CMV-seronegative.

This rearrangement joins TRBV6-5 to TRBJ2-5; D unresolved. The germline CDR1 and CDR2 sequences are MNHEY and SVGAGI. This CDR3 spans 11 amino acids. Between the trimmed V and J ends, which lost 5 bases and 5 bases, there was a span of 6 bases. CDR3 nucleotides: TGTGCCAGCAGTAACAGCGAGACCCAGTACTTC. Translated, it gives CASSNSETQYF.

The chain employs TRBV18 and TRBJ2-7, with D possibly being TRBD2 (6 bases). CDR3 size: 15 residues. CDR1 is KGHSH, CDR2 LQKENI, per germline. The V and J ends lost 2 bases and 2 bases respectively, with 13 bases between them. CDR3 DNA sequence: TGTGCCAGCTCACCAAGACTAGGTAGCGCCTACGAGCAGTACTTC. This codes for CASSPRLGSAYEQYF.